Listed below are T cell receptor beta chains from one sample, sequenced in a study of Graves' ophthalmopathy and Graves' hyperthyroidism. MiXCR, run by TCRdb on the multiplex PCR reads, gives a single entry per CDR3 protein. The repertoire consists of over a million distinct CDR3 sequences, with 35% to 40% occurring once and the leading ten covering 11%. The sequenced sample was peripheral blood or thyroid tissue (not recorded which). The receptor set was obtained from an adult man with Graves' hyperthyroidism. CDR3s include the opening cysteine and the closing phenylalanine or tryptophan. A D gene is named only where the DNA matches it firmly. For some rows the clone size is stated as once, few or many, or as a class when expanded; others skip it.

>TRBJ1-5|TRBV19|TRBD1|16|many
TGTGCCAGTAGTCATACTACAGGGGGTAGCAATCAGCCCCAGCATTTT
CASSHTTGGSNQPQHF
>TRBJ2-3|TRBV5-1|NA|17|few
TGCGCCAGCAGCTTGTTTTACGGAGGGGAGTCGCCAGATACGCAGTATTTT
CASSLFYGGESPDTQYF
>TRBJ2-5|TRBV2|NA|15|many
TGTGCCAGCAGATTCGGGGATCTGAGGCAAGAGACCCAGTACTTC
CASRFGDLRQETQYF
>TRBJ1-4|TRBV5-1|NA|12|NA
TGCGCCAGCAACTGGAACACCGGGGGGCTGTTTTTT
CASNWNTGGLFF
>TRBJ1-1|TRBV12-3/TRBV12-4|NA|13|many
TGTGCCAGCAGATCCCCTGTGAACACTGAAGCTTTCTTT
CASRSPVNTEAFF
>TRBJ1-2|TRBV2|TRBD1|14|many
TGTGCCAGCAGTTCACAGGGGGCTAACTATGGCTACACCTTC
CASSSQGANYGYTF
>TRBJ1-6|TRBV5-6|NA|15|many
TGTGCCAGCAGCTTGGTCGGGACTCAGGGATCACCCCTCCACTTT
CASSLVGTQGSPLHF
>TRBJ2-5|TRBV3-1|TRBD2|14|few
TGTGCCAGCAGCCAGCAGCGGGAGAGAGAGACCCAGTACTTC
CASSQQRERETQYF
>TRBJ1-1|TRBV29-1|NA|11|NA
TGCAGCGTTGAACACAACACTGAAGCTTTCTTT
CSVEHNTEAFF
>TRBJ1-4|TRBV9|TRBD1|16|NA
TGTGCCAGCAGCTCCGACAGGGCACAAGCTAATGAAAAACTGTTTTTT
CASSSDRAQANEKLFF
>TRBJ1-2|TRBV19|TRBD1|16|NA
TGTGCCAGTAGACCAAAGGGCCCCCGACAGGGAGGAGGCTACACCTTC
CASRPKGPRQGGGYTF
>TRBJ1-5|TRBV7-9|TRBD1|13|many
TGTGCCAGCCGTGGGACAGGCGATCAGCCCCAGCATTTT
CASRGTGDQPQHF
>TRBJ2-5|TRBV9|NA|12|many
TGTGCCAGCAGCGTAGTGGGTGAGACCCAGTACTTC
CASSVVGETQYF
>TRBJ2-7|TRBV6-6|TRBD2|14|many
TGTGCCAGCAGCAGGACTAGCGGGGACCTCCGGCAGTACTTC
CASSRTSGDLRQYF
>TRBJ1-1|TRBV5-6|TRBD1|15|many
TGTGCCAGCAGCCAATGGACAGGATCGAACACTGAAGCTTTCTTT
CASSQWTGSNTEAFF
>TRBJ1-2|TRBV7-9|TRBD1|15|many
TGTGCCAGCAGCTTCCGACAGGGACCTAACTATGGCTACACCTTC
CASSFRQGPNYGYTF
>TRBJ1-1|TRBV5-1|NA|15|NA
TGCGCCAGCAGCTACACCCGGCATGTGAACACTGAAGCTTTCTTT
CASSYTRHVNTEAFF
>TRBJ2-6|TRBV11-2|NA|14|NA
TGTGCCAGCAGCTTAGTGCAGGGGGCCAACGTCCTGACTTTC
CASSLVQGANVLTF
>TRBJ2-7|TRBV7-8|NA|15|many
TGTGCCAGCAGCTTAGATCCAGGGCGAGGGTACGAGCAGTACTTC
CASSLDPGRGYEQYF
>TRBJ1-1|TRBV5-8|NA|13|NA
TGTGCCAGCAGCCAGCAGAGGGACACTGAAGCTTTCTTT
CASSQQRDTEAFF
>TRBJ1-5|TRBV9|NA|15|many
TGTGCCAGCAGCCAAGCCGAGGGACCGGGGCAGCCCCAGCATTTT
CASSQAEGPGQPQHF
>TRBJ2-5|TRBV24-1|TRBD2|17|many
TGTGCCACCAGCCACTTTGCAGCGGGAGTTAGCCAAGAGACCCAGTACTTC
CATSHFAAGVSQETQYF
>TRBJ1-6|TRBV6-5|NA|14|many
TGTGCCAGCAGTCGGTCTCAGGGGAATTCACCCCTCCACTTT
CASSRSQGNSPLHF
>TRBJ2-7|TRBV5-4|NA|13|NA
TGTGCCAGCAGCCGAGTCAGGGCCGACGAGCAGTGCTTC
CASSRVRADEQCF
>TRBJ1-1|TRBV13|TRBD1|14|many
TGTGCCAGCAGCTGGCAGGGGGCGAACACTGAAGCTTTCTTT
CASSWQGANTEAFF
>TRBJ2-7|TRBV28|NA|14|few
TGTGCCAGCAGCCCCTGGCCAGGATCCCACGAGCAGTACTTC
CASSPWPGSHEQYF
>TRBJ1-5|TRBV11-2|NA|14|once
TGTGCCAGCAGGCAAACAGGAGGCACTCAGCCCCAGCATTTT
CASRQTGGTQPQHF